These T cell receptor beta chains were read from a single sample in a study of blood T cell repertoires in COVID-19. The method was immunoSEQ multiplex PCR; TCRdb's version includes in-frame clones alone and lacks a portion of them. The sample consists of under 250,000 clones, 86% of them appearing once. Specimen: peripheral blood. The receptor set was obtained from a woman at least 80 years old with COVID-19, enrolled during active disease. Each CDR3 is given with its conserved first and last residue. Fields, in order: D gene, J gene, clone size, V gene, CDR3 DNA, CDR3 protein. D genes are given only for firm matches. Where a row states a size, it is once, few, many or the class of an expanded clone; other rows omit it.

d_gene: -; j_gene: TRBJ2-2; abundance: -; v_gene: TRBV5-4; CDR3nt: TGTGCCAGCAGCTTGGGGCTAGCTGTCACCGGGGAGCTGTTTTTT; CDR3aa: CASSLGLAVTGELFF
d_gene: -; j_gene: TRBJ1-1; abundance: -; v_gene: TRBV18; CDR3nt: TGTGCCAGCTCACCAGTTGGGGGGGACATCGAAGCTTTCTTT; CDR3aa: CASSPVGGDIEAFF
d_gene: TRBD1; j_gene: TRBJ1-5; abundance: -; v_gene: TRBV6-6; CDR3nt: TGTGCCAGCAGTTACGACAGGGGCGATCAGCCCCAGCATTTT; CDR3aa: CASSYDRGDQPQHF
d_gene: -; j_gene: TRBJ1-1; abundance: -; v_gene: TRBV2; CDR3nt: TGTGCCTTCCGGCAGGGTCGGAGCATGAACACTGAAGCTTTCTTT; CDR3aa: CAFRQGRSMNTEAFF
d_gene: -; j_gene: TRBJ2-6; abundance: -; v_gene: TRBV6-2/TRBV6-3; CDR3nt: TGTGCCAGCAGTTACAACCTGGCGGCTGGGGCCAACGTCCTGACTTTC; CDR3aa: CASSYNLAAGANVLTF
d_gene: TRBD1; j_gene: TRBJ1-2; abundance: -; v_gene: TRBV6-5; CDR3nt: TGTGCCAGCAGTTACTTGGGACAGGGATATGGCTACACCTTC; CDR3aa: CASSYLGQGYGYTF
d_gene: -; j_gene: TRBJ2-3; abundance: once; v_gene: TRBV28; CDR3nt: TGTGCCAGCAGCCCCCTTTTACAGGGGGGGGATACGCAGTATTTT; CDR3aa: CASSPLLQGGDTQYF
d_gene: TRBD2; j_gene: TRBJ2-5; abundance: -; v_gene: TRBV19; CDR3nt: TGTGCCAGTAGTTCTAGCGGGGGAAACCAAGAGACCCAGTACTTC; CDR3aa: CASSSSGGNQETQYF
d_gene: -; j_gene: TRBJ2-5; abundance: -; v_gene: TRBV7-2; CDR3nt: TGTGCCAGCAGCTTAGGGAGGGCAGAGACCCAGTACTTC; CDR3aa: CASSLGRAETQYF
d_gene: TRBD1; j_gene: TRBJ1-6; abundance: -; v_gene: TRBV19; CDR3nt: TGTGCCAGTAGCCGCCCGGGACAGTCAAATGATAATTCACCCCTCCACTTT; CDR3aa: CASSRPGQSNDNSPLHF
d_gene: -; j_gene: TRBJ1-1; abundance: once; v_gene: TRBV7-4; CDR3nt: TGTGCCAGCAGCCGTGGACAGAACACTGAAGCTTTCTTT; CDR3aa: CASSRGQNTEAFF
d_gene: TRBD2; j_gene: TRBJ2-3; abundance: -; v_gene: TRBV24-1; CDR3nt: TGTGCCACCAGTGACCCCGGACTAGCGGGGACGTATACGCAGTATTTT; CDR3aa: CATSDPGLAGTYTQYF
d_gene: -; j_gene: TRBJ1-1; abundance: -; v_gene: TRBV19; CDR3nt: TGTGCCAGTACGGACAGACGGAACACTGAAGCTTTCTTT; CDR3aa: CASTDRRNTEAFF
d_gene: -; j_gene: TRBJ1-6; abundance: -; v_gene: TRBV7-9; CDR3nt: TGTGCCAGCAGTATCTCGGGACTCTATAATTCACCCCTCCACTTT; CDR3aa: CASSISGLYNSPLHF
d_gene: -; j_gene: TRBJ1-6; abundance: -; v_gene: TRBV6-6; CDR3nt: TGTGCCAGCCGAAGGACAGATGGGAATTCACCCCTCCACTTT; CDR3aa: CASRRTDGNSPLHF
d_gene: TRBD2; j_gene: TRBJ2-2; abundance: -; v_gene: TRBV6-5; CDR3nt: TGTGCCAGCAGTTACACTAGCGGGGAATACACCGGGGAGCTGTTTTTT; CDR3aa: CASSYTSGEYTGELFF
d_gene: -; j_gene: TRBJ1-2; abundance: -; v_gene: TRBV5-4; CDR3nt: TGTGCCAGCAGCCCGGGACTCCGGGGCTACACCTTC; CDR3aa: CASSPGLRGYTF
d_gene: TRBD1; j_gene: TRBJ1-1; abundance: -; v_gene: TRBV7-2; CDR3nt: TGTGCCAGCAGCTTAGCTCGGACAGGGGTCACTGAAGCTTTCTTT; CDR3aa: CASSLARTGVTEAFF